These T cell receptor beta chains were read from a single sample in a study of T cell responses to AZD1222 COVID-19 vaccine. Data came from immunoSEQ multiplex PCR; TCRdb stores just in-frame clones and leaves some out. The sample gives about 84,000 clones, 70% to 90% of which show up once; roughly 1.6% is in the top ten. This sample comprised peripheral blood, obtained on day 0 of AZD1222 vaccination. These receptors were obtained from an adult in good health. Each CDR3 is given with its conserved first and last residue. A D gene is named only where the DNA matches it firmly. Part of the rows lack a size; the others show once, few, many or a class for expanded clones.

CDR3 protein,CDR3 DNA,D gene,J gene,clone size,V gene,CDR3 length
CASVQGDGYTF,TGCGCCAGCGTACAGGGAGATGGCTACACCTTC,.,TRBJ1-2,.,TRBV10-1,11
CSGLASSSYEQYF,TGCAGCGGACTAGCGAGCAGCTCCTACGAGCAGTACTTC,TRBD2,TRBJ2-7,few,TRBV29-1,13
CASSQDVASYNSPLHF,TGTGCCAGCAGCCAAGATGTGGCCTCCTATAATTCACCCCTCCACTTT,.,TRBJ1-6,.,TRBV4-2,16
CASSQDAGPCSPLHF,TGTGCCAGCAGCCAAGATGCGGGACCGTGTTCACCCCTCCACTTT,.,TRBJ1-6,.,TRBV3-1/TRBV3-2,15
CASRGGPSYGYTF,TGTGCCAGCAGAGGGGGGCCTTCCTATGGCTACACCTTC,.,TRBJ1-2,.,TRBV5-8,13
CASSQPGTEAFF,TGCGCCAGCAGCCAGCCGGGCACTGAAGCTTTCTTT,.,TRBJ1-1,.,TRBV4-1,12
CASSSRDRSSPQHF,TGTGCCAGCAGCTCCCGGGACAGGTCGTCGCCCCAGCATTTT,TRBD1,TRBJ1-5,.,TRBV7-9,14
CASSSGTGGNQPQHF,TGCGCCAGCAGCTCAGGGACAGGGGGTAATCAGCCCCAGCATTTT,TRBD1,TRBJ1-5,.,TRBV5-1,15
CSASERPSYGYTF,TGCAGTGCTAGTGAGCGGCCTTCTTATGGCTACACCTTC,.,TRBJ1-2,.,TRBV20-1,13
CASSQGAYGYTF,TGTGCCAGCAGCCAGGGTGCCTATGGCTACACCTTC,.,TRBJ1-2,.,TRBV5-6,12
CASSTRLAGGPYEQFF,TGTGCCAGTAGTACCCGTTTAGCGGGAGGGCCCTATGAGCAGTTCTTC,TRBD2,TRBJ2-1,.,TRBV19,16
CASSLSGESYEQYF,TGTGCCAGTAGTCTTTCAGGGGAGTCCTACGAGCAGTACTTC,.,TRBJ2-7,.,TRBV19,14
CASSAGGDEQYF,TGTGCCAGCAGTGCAGGCGGGGACGAGCAGTACTTC,.,TRBJ2-7,.,TRBV2,12
CASSPHKDTQYF,TGTGCCAGCAGCCCCCACAAAGATACGCAGTATTTT,.,TRBJ2-3,.,TRBV5-4,12
CASSLSGSSYEQYF,TGTGCCAGCAGCCTTAGCGGGAGCTCCTACGAGCAGTACTTC,TRBD2,TRBJ2-7,few,TRBV3-1/TRBV3-2,14
CASRTRTSVYEQYF,TGTGCCAGCAGGACTCGGACTAGCGTCTACGAGCAGTACTTC,TRBD2,TRBJ2-7,once,TRBV7-8,14
CASTPSTDRGYGYTF,TGTGCCAGCACCCCATCTACGGACAGGGGGTATGGCTACACCTTC,TRBD1,TRBJ1-2,.,TRBV11-2,15
CATGTGVYEQYF,TGTGCCACGGGGACAGGGGTCTACGAGCAGTACTTC,TRBD1,TRBJ2-7,.,TRBV10-3,12
CASSHRQGNTEAFF,TGTGCCAGCAGCCACCGACAGGGGAACACTGAAGCTTTCTTT,TRBD1,TRBJ1-1,few,TRBV6-6,14
CASSIGRGYTF,TGTGCCAGTAGTATCGGGAGGGGCTACACCTTC,.,TRBJ1-2,medium-sized,TRBV19,11
CASSLAGGDNSPLHF,TGTGCCAGCAGCTTAGCAGGGGGCGATAATTCACCCCTCCACTTT,TRBD1,TRBJ1-6,.,TRBV7-2,15
CASSSKGQLNTEAFF,TGTGCCAGCAGCTCAAAGGGACAGCTTAACACTGAAGCTTTCTTT,TRBD1,TRBJ1-1,once,TRBV7-2,15
CASSRAGLALPYEQYF,TGTGCCAGCAGCCGGGCGGGACTAGCTCTTCCCTACGAGCAGTACTTC,TRBD2,TRBJ2-7,.,TRBV7-2,16
CASRLNYGYTF,TGTGCCAGTAGGCTAAACTATGGCTACACCTTC,.,TRBJ1-2,few,TRBV19,11
CASSPQGQGTEAFF,TGTGCCAGCAGCCCACAGGGGCAGGGCACTGAAGCTTTCTTT,TRBD1,TRBJ1-1,once,TRBV7-3,14
CASSVAMTVGTEAFF,TGTGCCAGCAGCGTAGCTATGACAGTAGGAACTGAAGCTTTCTTT,.,TRBJ1-1,.,TRBV9,15
CASSIDSPLHF,TGTGCCAGTAGTATAGATTCACCCCTCCACTTT,.,TRBJ1-6,.,TRBV19,11
CASSLDRTSYGYTF,TGCGCCAGCAGCTTGGACAGGACCTCTTATGGCTACACCTTC,.,TRBJ1-2,.,TRBV5-1,14
CASSEPSGSVRYF,TGTGCCAGCAGCGAACCTAGCGGGAGTGTTAGATATTTT,TRBD2,TRBJ2-3,.,TRBV7-2,13
CASRVSGGPYEQYF,TGTGCCAGCAGAGTCTCGGGCGGGCCCTACGAGCAGTACTTC,.,TRBJ2-7,.,TRBV6-5,14
CASSQYTEAFF,TGTGCCAGCAGCCAATACACTGAAGCTTTCTTT,.,TRBJ1-1,.,TRBV11-2,11
CASSSRDRGLNYGYTF,TGTGCCAGCAGCTCCCGGGACAGGGGGCTTAACTATGGCTACACCTTC,TRBD1,TRBJ1-2,.,TRBV7-2,16
CASGISGNTIYF,TGTGCCAGCGGCATCTCTGGAAACACCATATATTTT,.,TRBJ1-3,.,TRBV6-5,12
CASSQEGAETQYF,TGTGCCAGCAGCCAAGAAGGGGCTGAGACCCAGTACTTC,.,TRBJ2-5,once,TRBV3-1/TRBV3-2,13
CASSGRLALASYNEQFF,TGTGCCAGCAGCGGCCGACTAGCCCTTGCCTCCTACAATGAGCAGTTCTTC,TRBD2,TRBJ2-1,.,TRBV4-2,17
CASSLTGIVDPGANVLTF,TGCGCCAGCAGCTTGACAGGTATCGTTGACCCCGGGGCCAACGTCCTGACTTTC,.,TRBJ2-6,.,TRBV5-1,18
CASNLQGGNSPLHF,TGTGCCAGCAACTTACAGGGAGGAAATTCACCCCTCCACTTT,.,TRBJ1-6,.,TRBV2,14
CASSLIGQTVYNEQFF,TGTGCCAGCAGCTTAATAGGGCAGACGGTCTACAATGAGCAGTTCTTC,.,TRBJ2-1,few,TRBV7-3,16
CASSLISGENSPLHF,TGTGCCAGCAGCTTAATATCTGGGGAAAATTCACCCCTCCACTTT,.,TRBJ1-6,.,TRBV7-8,15